This record covers a single T cell receptor beta chain. Its antigen specificity is not known. No per-base quality is available; no much larger clone lies one base away. This record comes from a study of CD8+ T cells in alopecia areata listed by TCRdb under 2018. For the study in its entirety: Treated patients were enrolled in an open-label pilot trial of oral tofacitinib at 5 to 10 mg twice daily for moderate-to-severe alopecia areata. In both human patients and the C3H/HeJ mouse model, the study applied high-throughput TCRbeta sequencing to look at T cell clonal expansion in alopecia areata. Tofacitinib was administered for 6 to 18 months, and 6 months of follow-up off drug were then conducted to assess delayed response and recurrence. On the human side, TCRbeta sequencing was run on scalp tissue and on sorted CD4+ and CD8+ peripheral blood T cells from healthy controls and from alopecia areata patients with either patchy or totalis/universalis disease. Scalp clonality was compared across normal scalp (n=4), patchy alopecia areata scalp (n=8), and alopecia totalis/universalis scalp (n=8). immunoSEQ multiplex PCR using 35 Vbeta forward primers and 13 Jbeta reverse primers was used to amplify TCRbeta CDR3 regions. Disease severity in treated patients was measured with the SALT score, which quantifies the percentage of affected scalp surface area. Tofacitinib-treated patients had biopsies at baseline and at 4 and 24 weeks of treatment, with a later scalp biopsy in several patients. RNA was obtained with the PAXgene miRNA kit for fixed scalp, the miRNeasy kit for PBMCs, and the RNeasy kit for mouse skin. The full study reports these points: Compared with mice, TCR sequences shared between patients were less clear, possibly partly because of HLA diversity across the patient population. Tofacitinib significantly lowered scalp clonality and the number of expanded CD8+ clones among the top 100 scalp clones. The treated cohort was small, with a single nonresponder, so links between baseline CD8+ expansion and response need larger studies. Scalp TCR repertoire analysis is complicated because resident alphabeta T cells in normal human skin are also sequenced, whereas mouse skin is dominated by gammadelta T cells. Many expanded lesional clones were found to persist in scalp and blood during tofacitinib treatment, and relapse after treatment cessation may be partly explained by this persistence. Higher clonality and more expanded CD8+ clones were observed in lesional scalp than in normal scalp, particularly in alopecia totalis/universalis, a finding suggestive of antigenic drive.

Interpreted using the paper, the time point label stands for: 20 to 30 weeks on oral tofacitinib. In light of the paper, this sample's treatment or condition label describes: oral pan-JAK inhibitor, 5-10 mg twice daily. From alopecia areata patients, peripheral blood was collected along with lesional scalp punch biopsies. PBMCs were separated by density centrifugation and stained for CD3, CD4 and CD8, after which CD4+ and CD8+ T cells were sorted on a FACSAria. The method behind the library was the immunoSEQ multiplex PCR assay. RNA was extracted from all samples and reverse transcribed into cDNA as template for TCR sequencing. First-strand cDNA was synthesized using SuperScript III with a 2:1 mix of oligo-dT and random hexamers. A synthetic immune receptor repertoire was used to measure amplification bias, and any remaining bias was corrected computationally. In the authors' own workflow: After raw reads were preprocessed to remove errors, the CDR3 was defined following IMGT conventions as running from the conserved cysteine to phenylalanine. To get clonality, Shannon entropy was normalized by log2 of the number of productive unique TCRs and the result was subtracted from 1. Whether scalp clones were CD4 or CD8 was inferred by matching scalp TCRbeta sequences against CD4 and CD8 repertoires sorted from blood. TCRdb provides this immuneACCESS table in a form limited to in-frame rearrangements. Some clones are lacking; in checked studies, under half of them reflect an unresolved V gene, and why the rest are absent is not known. V, J and clone size are taken as reported in that table, and D and trimming were inferred from the DNA itself. The sample table lists roughly 200,000 clones, about 48% of them with a count of one. 11% of the sample is held by the ten biggest clonotypes.

Spanning cysteine to phenylalanine, the CDR3 consists of 13 amino acids. Just CDR3 DNA is preserved here, 39 bases in frame from base 1. The germline V gene supplies CDR1 SGDLS and CDR2 YYNGEE. V is pared back by 4 bases and J by 5 bases, with 13 bases lying between the germline termini. The clonotype originates from a human donor with alopecia areata. Sequenced here: CD8+ T cells sorted from blood, sampled at week 24, from a patient treated with tofacitinib. The chain couples TRBV9 to TRBJ2-7; a tentative D match to TRBD1 spans 6 bases. The sequenced DNA: TGTGCCAGCAGCTCACAGGGATTTAACGAGCAGTACTTC. Its protein product is CASSSQGFNEQYF.